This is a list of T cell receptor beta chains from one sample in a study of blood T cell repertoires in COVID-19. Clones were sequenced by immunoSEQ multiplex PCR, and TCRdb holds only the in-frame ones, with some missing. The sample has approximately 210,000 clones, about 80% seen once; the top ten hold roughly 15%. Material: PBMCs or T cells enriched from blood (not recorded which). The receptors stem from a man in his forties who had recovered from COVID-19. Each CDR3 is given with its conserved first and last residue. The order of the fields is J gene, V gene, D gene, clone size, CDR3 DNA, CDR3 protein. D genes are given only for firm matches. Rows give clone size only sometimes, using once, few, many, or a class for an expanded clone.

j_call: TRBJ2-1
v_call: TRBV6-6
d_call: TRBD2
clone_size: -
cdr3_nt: TGTGCCAGCAGTCGCCGGACTAGCGGGAGTAGGTGGGATGAGCAGTTCTTC
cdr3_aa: CASSRRTSGSRWDEQFF

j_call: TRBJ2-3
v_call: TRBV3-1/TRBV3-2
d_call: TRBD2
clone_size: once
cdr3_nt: TGTGCCAGCAGCTCAAGAGGGGCGGGGGGCACAGATACGCAGTATTTT
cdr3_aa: CASSSRGAGGTDTQYF

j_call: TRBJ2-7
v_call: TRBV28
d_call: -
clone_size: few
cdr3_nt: TGTGCCAGCAGACACGACAGGTACGAGCAGTACTTC
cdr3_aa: CASRHDRYEQYF

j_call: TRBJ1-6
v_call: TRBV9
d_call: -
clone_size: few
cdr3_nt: TGTGCCAGCAGCGTAGAAGGCAGACACTATAATTCACCCCTCCACTTT
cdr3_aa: CASSVEGRHYNSPLHF

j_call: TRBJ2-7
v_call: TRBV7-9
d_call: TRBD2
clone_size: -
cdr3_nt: TGTGCCAGCAGCTTAGGTTTGAGCGGGGGGAACTACGAGCAGTACTTC
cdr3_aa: CASSLGLSGGNYEQYF

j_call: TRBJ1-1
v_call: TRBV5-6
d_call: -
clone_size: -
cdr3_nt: TGTGCCAGCAGCTTCGGCGGGATGAACACTGAAGCTTTCTTT
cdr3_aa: CASSFGGMNTEAFF

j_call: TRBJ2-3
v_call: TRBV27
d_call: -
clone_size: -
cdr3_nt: TGTGCCAGCAGTTTATTCCTCACAGATACGCAGTATTTT
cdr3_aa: CASSLFLTDTQYF

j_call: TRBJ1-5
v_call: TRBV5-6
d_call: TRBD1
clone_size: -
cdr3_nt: TGTGCCAGCAGCGCCGGGACAGGGCAAAATCAGCCCCAGCATTTT
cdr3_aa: CASSAGTGQNQPQHF

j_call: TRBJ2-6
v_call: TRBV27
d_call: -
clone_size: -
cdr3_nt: TGTGCCAGCAGTTTACGAAATTCGGGACACAGCTCTGGGGCCAACGTCCTGACTTTC
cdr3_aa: CASSLRNSGHSSGANVLTF

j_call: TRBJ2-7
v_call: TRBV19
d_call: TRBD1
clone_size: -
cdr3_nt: TGTGCCAGTGGTCCCGGGACAGGGAACTTGGGCGAGCAGTACTTC
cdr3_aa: CASGPGTGNLGEQYF